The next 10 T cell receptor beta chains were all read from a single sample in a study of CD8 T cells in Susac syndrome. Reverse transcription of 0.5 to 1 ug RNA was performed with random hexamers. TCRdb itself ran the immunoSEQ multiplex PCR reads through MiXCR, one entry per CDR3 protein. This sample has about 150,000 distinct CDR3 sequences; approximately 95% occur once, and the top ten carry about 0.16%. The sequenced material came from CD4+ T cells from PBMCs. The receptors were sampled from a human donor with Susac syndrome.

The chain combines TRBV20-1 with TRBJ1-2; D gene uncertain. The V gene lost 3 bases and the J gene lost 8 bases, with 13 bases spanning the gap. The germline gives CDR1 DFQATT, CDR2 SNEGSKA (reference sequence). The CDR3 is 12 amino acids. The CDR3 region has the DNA TGCAGTGCTAGTCCCCCAGAAATGGGCTACACCTTC. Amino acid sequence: CSASPPEMGYTF.

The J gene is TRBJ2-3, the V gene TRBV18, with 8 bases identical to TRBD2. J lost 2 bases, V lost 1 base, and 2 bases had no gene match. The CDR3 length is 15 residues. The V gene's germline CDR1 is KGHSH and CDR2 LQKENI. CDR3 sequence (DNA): TGTGCCAGCTCACCACGGCGGGGGGACACAGATACGCAGTATTTT. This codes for CASSPRRGDTDTQYF.

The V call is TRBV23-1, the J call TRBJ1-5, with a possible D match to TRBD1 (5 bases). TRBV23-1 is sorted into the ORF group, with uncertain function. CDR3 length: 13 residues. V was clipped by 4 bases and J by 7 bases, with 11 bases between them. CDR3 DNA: TGCGCCAGCAGTCTCCAGGGCCCCCAGCCCCAGCATTTT. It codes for CASSLQGPQPQHF.

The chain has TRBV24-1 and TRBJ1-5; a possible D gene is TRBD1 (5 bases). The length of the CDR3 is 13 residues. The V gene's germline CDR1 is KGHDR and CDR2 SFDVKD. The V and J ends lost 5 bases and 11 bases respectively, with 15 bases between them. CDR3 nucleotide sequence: TGTGCCACCAGTGGTGGGACCCCGGGAGCCCAGCATTTT. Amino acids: CATSGGTPGAQHF.

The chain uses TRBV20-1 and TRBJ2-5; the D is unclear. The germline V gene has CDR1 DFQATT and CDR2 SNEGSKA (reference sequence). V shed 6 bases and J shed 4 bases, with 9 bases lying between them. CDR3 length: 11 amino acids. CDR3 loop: CSAERGETQYF. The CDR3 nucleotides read TGCAGTGCCGAGCGAGGAGAGACCCAGTACTTC.

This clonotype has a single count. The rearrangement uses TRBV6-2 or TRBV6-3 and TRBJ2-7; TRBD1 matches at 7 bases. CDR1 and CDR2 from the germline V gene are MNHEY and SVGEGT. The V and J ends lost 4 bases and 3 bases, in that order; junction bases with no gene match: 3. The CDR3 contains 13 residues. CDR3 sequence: CASSFGQVYEQYF. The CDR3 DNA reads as TGTGCCAGCAGTTTCGGACAGGTCTACGAGCAGTACTTC.

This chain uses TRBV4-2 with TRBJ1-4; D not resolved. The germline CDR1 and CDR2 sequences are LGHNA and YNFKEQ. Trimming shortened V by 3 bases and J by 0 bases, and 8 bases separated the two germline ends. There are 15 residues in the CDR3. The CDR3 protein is CASSHDPATNEKLFF. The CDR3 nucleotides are TGTGCCAGCAGCCACGATCCGGCAACTAATGAAAAACTGTTTTTT.

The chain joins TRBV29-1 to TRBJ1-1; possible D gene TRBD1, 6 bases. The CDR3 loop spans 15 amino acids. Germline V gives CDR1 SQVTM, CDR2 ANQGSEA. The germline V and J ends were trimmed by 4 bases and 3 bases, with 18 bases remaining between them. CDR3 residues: CSVGGAAGAYTEAFF. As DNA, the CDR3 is TGCAGCGTTGGGGGGGCGGCAGGTGCCTACACTGAAGCTTTCTTT.

CDR3 in amino acids: CSGGTGELFF. The CDR3 DNA sequence: TGCAGTGGAGGCACCGGGGAGCTGTTTTTT. The V and J genes are TRBV20-1 and TRBJ2-2; D call uncertain. With 7 bases removed from V and 4 bases from J, the gap between germline ends came to 4 bases. There are 10 residues in the CDR3. Germline CDR1 and CDR2: DFQATT and SNEGSKA (reference sequence).

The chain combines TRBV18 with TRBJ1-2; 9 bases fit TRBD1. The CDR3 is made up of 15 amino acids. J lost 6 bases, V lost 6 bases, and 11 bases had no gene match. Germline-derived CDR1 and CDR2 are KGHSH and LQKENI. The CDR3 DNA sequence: TGTGCCAGCTCGCAAAACAGGGGGCGCGTCGATGGCTACACCTTC. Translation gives CASSQNRGRVDGYTF.